These 10 T cell receptor gamma chains were sequenced from one sample in a study of Vδ1+ human thymocytes. Study outcomes and limitations: Thymic TRG and TRD repertoires appeared highly polyclonal, with Gaussian CDR3 length distributions.

These receptors' antigens are unknown. Extracted RNA was reverse transcribed into cDNA. The CDR3 regions were amplified by multiplex PCR from V-gene primers to a constant-region primer. TCRdb re-processed the multiplex PCR reads via CATT. There are over 25,000 gamma-chain clones in the sample; 20% to 25% occur only once, and less than 2% lies in the top ten. Material: Vdelta1+ gamma-delta thymocytes from the thymus. Subset specified: FACS-sorted CD3+ TCRalphabeta- TCRVdelta1+ TCRVdelta2- thymocytes. The receptor source for this set is a boy under three years old who had congenital heart surgery.

V usage is TRGV9 and J usage is TRGJ1 or TRGJ2. The CDR3 runs 10 residues. The germline gives CDR1 GITISATS, CDR2 ISYDGTV (reference sequence). Trimming took 7 bases from V and 6 from J; bases not matched to a gene: 3. The chain's CDR3 is CALCLYKKLF. CDR3 DNA sequence: TGTGCCTTGTGTCTTTATAAGAAACTCTTT.

This chain joins TRGV9 and TRGJP. Germline V gene data show CDR1 as GITISATS and CDR2 as ISYDGTV (reference sequence). The CDR3 consists of 14 residues. Trimming at V came to 9 bases and at J to 9 bases, leaving 8 bases not matched to a gene. Here the CDR3 reads CALTLGLGKKIKVF. CDR3 sequence (DNA): TGTGCCTTGACCTTAGGGTTGGGCAAAAAAATCAAGGTATTT.

The chain uses TRGV3 and TRGJ1 or TRGJ2. Germline CDR1 reads VTNTFY; CDR2 reads YDVSTARD (reference sequence). The CDR3 sequence is 12 residues long. Trimming took 10 bases from V and 6 from J; bases not matched to a gene: 12. The CDR3 nucleotides read TGTGCCACAGCGAGCAGTCCTTATAAGAAACTCTTT. Translated: CATASSPYKKLF.

The V call is TRGV2, the J call TRGJ1 or TRGJ2. Germline loops: CDR1 EGSNGY, CDR2 YDSYNSKV. The ends lost 0 bases at V and 4 bases at J; junction bases unmatched: 9. CDR3 size: 15 residues. CDR3 in amino acids: CATWDGPIGYYKKLF. As DNA, the CDR3 is TGTGCCACCTGGGACGGGCCAATCGGATATTATAAGAAACTCTTT.

The chain carries TRGV4 and TRGJ1 or TRGJ2. CDR1 and CDR2 from the germline V gene are EGSTGY and YDSYTSSV. The CDR3 contains 13 residues. V was pared by 2 bases and J by 6 bases, with 7 bases of the junction left unmatched. This CDR3 is CATWDVLVYKKLF. CDR3 bases: TGTGCCACCTGGGATGTTTTAGTTTATAAGAAACTCTTT.

The gene calls are TRGV9 and TRGJ1 or TRGJ2. The CDR3 totals 11 residues. The germline V gene encodes CDR1 GITISATS and CDR2 ISYDGTV (reference sequence). After removal of 3 bases from V and 9 bases from J, the junction contained 5 bases not matched to a gene. CDR3 protein: CALWERRKKLF. CDR3 in DNA: TGTGCCTTGTGGGAGCGGCGTAAGAAACTCTTT.

This clone was seen more than once but under ten times. This chain uses TRGV5 with TRGJ1 or TRGJ2. CDR1 is VINAFY, CDR2 YDVSNSKD, per germline. The V and J ends lost 3 bases and 11 bases, in that order; junction bases with no gene match: 7. The CDR3 extends over 11 amino acids. DNA of the CDR3: TGTGCCACCTGGGACCCAGGTGAGAAACTCTTT. It yields the protein CATWDPGEKLF.

This clone has a handful of counts. The chain links TRGV2 to TRGJP1. Trimming at V came to 0 bases and at J to 4 bases, leaving 8 bases not matched to a gene. The CDR3 has 16 residues. Germline-derived CDR1 and CDR2 are EGSNGY and YDSYNSKV. The CDR3 protein is CATWDGREGTGWFKIF. CDR3 DNA: TGTGCCACCTGGGACGGGCGAGAAGGCACTGGTTGGTTCAAGATATTT.

The chain recombines TRGV9 with TRGJ1 or TRGJ2. Germline CDR1 and CDR2: GITISATS and ISYDGTV (reference sequence). CDR3 size: 15 residues. Trimming cost V 0 bases and J 3 bases; bases outside gene matches: 8. The CDR3 nucleotides read TGTGCCTTGTGGGAGGTGCTGGGATTTTATTATAAGAAACTCTTT. It specifies CALWEVLGFYYKKLF.

This clone has a handful of counts. The V gene is TRGV9, the J gene TRGJ1 or TRGJ2. The length of the CDR3 is 13 residues. V was clipped by 6 bases and J by 0 bases; unmatched bases: 5. Germline values: CDR1 GITISATS, CDR2 ISYDGTV (reference sequence). This CDR3 reads CALWHSNYYKKLF. As DNA, the CDR3 is TGTGCCTTGTGGCATTCGAATTATTATAAGAAACTCTTT.